Listed below are T cell receptor beta chains from one sample, sequenced in a study of blood T cell repertoires in COVID-19. Sequenced by immunoSEQ multiplex PCR; TCRdb stores in-frame clones only, minus some. The profile shows some 260,000 clones, around 84% of them singletons. The sequenced sample consisted of PBMCs or T cells enriched from blood (not recorded which). These receptors were obtained from a young man with acute COVID-19. CDR3s leave out the opening cysteine and the closing phenylalanine or tryptophan. The order of the fields is V gene, J gene, CDR3 protein.

>TRBV18|TRBJ1-1
ASSPRQGPQYLQAF
>TRBV19|TRBJ2-2
ASCVLNTGELF
>TRBV12-3/TRBV12-4|TRBJ1-1
ASSLTVNTEAF
>TRBV18|TRBJ1-3
ASSPGLQTSLNTIY
>TRBV5-5|TRBJ1-2
ASTDRDYGYT
>TRBV6-5|TRBJ1-1
ASSYQGQGRTEAF
>TRBV19|TRBJ1-1
ASSRTGGTEAF
>TRBV11-3|TRBJ1-1
ASSMRGDEAF
>TRBV24-1|TRBJ2-5
ATSRRGRDQETQY
>TRBV19|TRBJ2-6
ASSTTSGANVLT
>TRBV6-5|TRBJ1-1
ASSYVQGNTEAF
>TRBV3-1/TRBV3-2|TRBJ1-2
ASSPRGGGRPYGYT
>TRBV5-1|TRBJ2-3
ASSARLAAVSDTQY
>TRBV5-6|TRBJ1-2
ASSFGTLTNYGYT
>TRBV5-1|TRBJ1-1
ASSLGTGNTEAF
>TRBV6-5|TRBJ1-4
ASRDRDDEKLF
>TRBV19|TRBJ2-1
ASSIGPNNEQF
>TRBV6-6|TRBJ2-1
ASSYSGRPDNEQF
>TRBV5-4|TRBJ2-5
ASSSGTSGPQGGTQY
>TRBV10-3|TRBJ1-1
AISGTGSMNTEAF
>TRBV2|TRBJ1-6
ASRGQGSAYNSPLH
>TRBV9|TRBJ2-3
ASSLGGGTDTQY
>TRBV11-3|TRBJ1-1
ASSTGSEAF
>TRBV5-5|TRBJ2-3
ASSPRSGTDTQY
>TRBV19|TRBJ1-2
ASSQLQGPGGYT
>TRBV4-1|TRBJ2-1
ASSQGDGGNEQF
>TRBV6-4|TRBJ2-3
ASSWSGQGTRDTQY
>TRBV5-4|TRBJ1-1
ASSWSAGDTEAF
>TRBV7-3|TRBJ2-1
ASSQSGTRAYNEQF
>TRBV11-2|TRBJ1-1
ASSSGYTEAF
>TRBV15|TRBJ2-2
ATRARLGTGELF
>TRBV5-1|TRBJ2-1
ASSLMSGGGNEQF